What follows describes a single T cell receptor (beta chain). V shed 3 bases and J shed 5 bases, with 10 bases lying between them. Germline V gene lookup returns CDR1 GTSNPN and CDR2 SVGIG (reference sequence). This CDR3 has 12 amino acids. This sample stems from a study of cytomegalovirus exposure and HLA in healthy donors. The study ran its PCR with 60 Vbeta and 13 Jbeta primers. The repertoire was sequenced with immunoSEQ multiplex PCR; TCRdb's copy has only in-frame clones and lacks some. The data show some 140,000 clones, roughly three quarters seen once. The V gene is TRBV30, the J gene TRBJ1-1, with a weak D call TRBD1 (6 bases). Sequenced input: PBMCs. This clonotype was sampled from a male donor in good health and CMV-seronegative. The CDR3 loop is CAWRAGETEAFF. As DNA, the CDR3 is TGTGCCTGGAGGGCAGGGGAGACTGAAGCTTTCTTT.